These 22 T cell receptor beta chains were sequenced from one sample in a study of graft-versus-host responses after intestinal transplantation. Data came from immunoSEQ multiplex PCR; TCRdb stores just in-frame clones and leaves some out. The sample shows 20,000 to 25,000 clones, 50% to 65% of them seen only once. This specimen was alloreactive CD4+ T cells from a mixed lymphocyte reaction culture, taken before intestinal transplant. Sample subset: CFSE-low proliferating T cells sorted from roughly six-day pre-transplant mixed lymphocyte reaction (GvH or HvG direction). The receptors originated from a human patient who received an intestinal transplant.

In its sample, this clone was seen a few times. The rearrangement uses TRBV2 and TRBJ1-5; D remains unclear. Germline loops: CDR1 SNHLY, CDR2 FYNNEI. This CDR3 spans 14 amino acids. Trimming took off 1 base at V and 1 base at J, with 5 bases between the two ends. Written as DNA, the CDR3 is TGTGCCAGCAGTGAAGTTTTAAGCAATCAGCCCCAGCATTTT. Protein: CASSEVLSNQPQHF.

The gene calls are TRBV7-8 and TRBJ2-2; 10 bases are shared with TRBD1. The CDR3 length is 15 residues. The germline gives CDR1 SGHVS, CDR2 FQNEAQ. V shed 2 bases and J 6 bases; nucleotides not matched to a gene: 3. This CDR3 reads CASSLIGTGAGELFF. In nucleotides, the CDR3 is TGTGCCAGCAGCTTAATAGGGACAGGGGCCGGGGAGCTGTTTTTT.

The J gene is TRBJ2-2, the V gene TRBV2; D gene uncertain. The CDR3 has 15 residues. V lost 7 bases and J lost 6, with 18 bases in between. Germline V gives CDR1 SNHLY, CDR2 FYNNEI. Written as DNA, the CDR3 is TGTGCCAGCACTGTGACGGGTGTAATGTCCGGGGAGCTGTTTTTT. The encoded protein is CASTVTGVMSGELFF.

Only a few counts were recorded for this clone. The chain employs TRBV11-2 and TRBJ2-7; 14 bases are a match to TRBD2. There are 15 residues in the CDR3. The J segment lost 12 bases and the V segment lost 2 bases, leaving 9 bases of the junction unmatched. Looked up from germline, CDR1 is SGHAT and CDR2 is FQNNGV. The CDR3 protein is CASSLPGTSGGGSYF. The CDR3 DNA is TGTGCCAGCAGCTTACCCGGGACTAGCGGGGGCGGGTCGTACTTC.

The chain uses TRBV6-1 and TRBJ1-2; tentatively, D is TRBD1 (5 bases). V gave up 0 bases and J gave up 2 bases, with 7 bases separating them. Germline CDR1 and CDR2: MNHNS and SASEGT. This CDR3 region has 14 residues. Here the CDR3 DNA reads TGTGCCAGCAGTGAAGCGCCAGGGAACTATGGCTACACCTTC. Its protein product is CASSEAPGNYGYTF.

The CDR3 protein is CASSLGTSQNTEAFF. The DNA of the CDR3 is TGTGCCAGCAGCTTGGGAACGAGTCAGAACACTGAAGCTTTCTTT. The rearrangement uses TRBV5-4 and TRBJ1-1; D is unresolved. CDR1 SGHNT and CDR2 YYREEE come from the germline V gene (reference sequence). This CDR3 region has 15 residues. V dropped 0 bases and J dropped 1 base, with 10 bases sitting between them.

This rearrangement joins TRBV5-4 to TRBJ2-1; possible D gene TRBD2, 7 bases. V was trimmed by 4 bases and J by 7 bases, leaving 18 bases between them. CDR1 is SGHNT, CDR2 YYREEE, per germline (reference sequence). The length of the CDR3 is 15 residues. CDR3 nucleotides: TGTGCCAGCAGCGGGCGGGGGCGTGTGAGGAATGAGCAGTTCTTC. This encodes CASSGRGRVRNEQFF.

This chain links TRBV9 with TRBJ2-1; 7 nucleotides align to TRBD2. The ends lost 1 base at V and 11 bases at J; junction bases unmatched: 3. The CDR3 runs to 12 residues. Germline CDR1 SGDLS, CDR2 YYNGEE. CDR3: CASSVPGTKQFF. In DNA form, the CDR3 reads TGTGCCAGCAGCGTACCCGGGACTAAGCAGTTCTTC.

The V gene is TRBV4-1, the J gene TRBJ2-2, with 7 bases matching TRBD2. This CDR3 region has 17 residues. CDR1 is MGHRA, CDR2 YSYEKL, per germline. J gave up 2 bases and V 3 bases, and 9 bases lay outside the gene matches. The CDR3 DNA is TGCGCCAGCAGCCAGACAATCCGGGACTATAACACCGGGGAGCTGTTTTTT. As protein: CASSQTIRDYNTGELFF.

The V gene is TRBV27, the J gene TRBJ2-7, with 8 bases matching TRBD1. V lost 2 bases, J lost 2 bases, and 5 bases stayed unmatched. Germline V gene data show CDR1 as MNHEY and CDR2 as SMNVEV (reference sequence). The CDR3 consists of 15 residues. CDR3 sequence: CASSLRQGITYEQYF. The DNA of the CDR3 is TGTGCCAGCAGTTTACGACAGGGGATAACCTACGAGCAGTACTTC.

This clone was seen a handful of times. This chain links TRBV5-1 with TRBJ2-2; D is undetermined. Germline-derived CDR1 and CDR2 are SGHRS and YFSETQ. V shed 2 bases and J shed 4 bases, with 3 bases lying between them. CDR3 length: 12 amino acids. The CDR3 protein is CASSFLTGELFF. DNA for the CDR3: TGCGCCAGCAGCTTCCTCACCGGGGAGCTGTTTTTT.

The CDR3 sequence is CASVIKFPRGSYEQYF. Written as DNA, the CDR3 is TGTGCCAGCGTGATCAAATTTCCCCGGGGATCCTACGAGCAGTACTTC. The chain joins TRBV2 to TRBJ2-7, with a possible D match to TRBD2 (5 bases). V lost 8 bases and J lost 1, with 21 bases in between. Germline assignment: CDR1 SNHLY and CDR2 FYNNEI. This CDR3 spans 16 amino acids.

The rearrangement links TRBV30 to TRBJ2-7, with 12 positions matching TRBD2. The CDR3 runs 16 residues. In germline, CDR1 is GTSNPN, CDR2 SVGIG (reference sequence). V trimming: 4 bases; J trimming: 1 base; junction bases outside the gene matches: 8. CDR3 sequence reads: CAWTFKTSGGSYEQYF. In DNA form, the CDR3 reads TGTGCCTGGACTTTTAAGACTAGCGGGGGATCCTACGAGCAGTACTTC.

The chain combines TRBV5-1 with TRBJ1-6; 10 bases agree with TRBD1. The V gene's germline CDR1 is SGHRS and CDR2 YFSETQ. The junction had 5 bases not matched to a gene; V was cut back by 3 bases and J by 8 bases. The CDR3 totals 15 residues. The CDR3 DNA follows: TGCGCCAGCAGCTGGACAGGGGGTTTGGATTCACCCCTCCACTTT. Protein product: CASSWTGGLDSPLHF.

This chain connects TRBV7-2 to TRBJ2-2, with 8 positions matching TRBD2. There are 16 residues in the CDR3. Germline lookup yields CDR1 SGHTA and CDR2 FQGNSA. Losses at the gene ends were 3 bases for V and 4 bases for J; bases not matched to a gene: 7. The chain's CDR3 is CASSFGPGGLTGELFF. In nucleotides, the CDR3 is TGTGCCAGCAGCTTTGGTCCGGGGGGGCTCACCGGGGAGCTGTTTTTT.

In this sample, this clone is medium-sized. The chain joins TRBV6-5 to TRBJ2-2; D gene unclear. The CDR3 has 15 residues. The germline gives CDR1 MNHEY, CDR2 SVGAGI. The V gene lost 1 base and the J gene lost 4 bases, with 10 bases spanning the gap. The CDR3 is CASSYLLTSTGELFF. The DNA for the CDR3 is TGTGCCAGCAGTTACTTGCTGACAAGCACCGGGGAGCTGTTTTTT.

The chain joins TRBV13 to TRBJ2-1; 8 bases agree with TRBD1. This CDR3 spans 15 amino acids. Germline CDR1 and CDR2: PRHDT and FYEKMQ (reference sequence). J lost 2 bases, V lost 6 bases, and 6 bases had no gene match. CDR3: CASRISRGPYNEQFF. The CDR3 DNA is TGTGCCAGCAGAATAAGCAGGGGGCCCTACAATGAGCAGTTCTTC. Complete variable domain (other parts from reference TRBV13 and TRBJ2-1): AAGVIQSPRHLIKEKRETATLKCYPIPRHDTVYWYQQGPGQDPQFLISFYEKMQSDKGSIPDRFSAQQFSDYHSELNMSSLELGDSALYFCASRISRGPYNEQFFGPGTRLTVL.

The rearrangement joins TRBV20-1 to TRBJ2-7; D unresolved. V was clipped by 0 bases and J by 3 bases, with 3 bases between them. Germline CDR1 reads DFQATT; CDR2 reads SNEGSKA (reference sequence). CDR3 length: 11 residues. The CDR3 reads CSARDSYEQYF. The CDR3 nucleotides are TGCAGTGCTAGAGATAGCTACGAGCAGTACTTC.

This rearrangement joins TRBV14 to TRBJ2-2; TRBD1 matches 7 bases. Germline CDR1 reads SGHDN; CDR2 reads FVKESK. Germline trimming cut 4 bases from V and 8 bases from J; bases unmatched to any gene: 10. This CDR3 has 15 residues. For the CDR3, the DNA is TGTGCCAGCAGCCTACTACAGGGGCTAGAAGGGGAGCTGTTTTTT. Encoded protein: CASSLLQGLEGELFF.

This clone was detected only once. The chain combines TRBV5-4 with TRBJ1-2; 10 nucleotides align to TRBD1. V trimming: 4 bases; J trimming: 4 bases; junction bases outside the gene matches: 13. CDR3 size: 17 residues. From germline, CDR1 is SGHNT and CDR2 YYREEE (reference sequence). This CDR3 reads CASSPDRGRLVSYGYTF. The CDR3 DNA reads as TGTGCCAGCAGCCCCGACAGGGGGCGATTAGTGAGCTATGGCTACACCTTC.

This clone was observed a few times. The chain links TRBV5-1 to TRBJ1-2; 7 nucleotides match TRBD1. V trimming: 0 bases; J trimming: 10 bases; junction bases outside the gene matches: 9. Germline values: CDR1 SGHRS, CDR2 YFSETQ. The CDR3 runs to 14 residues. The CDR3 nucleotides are TGCGCCAGCAGCTTGGGACAGGGACAAAATCACTACACCTTC. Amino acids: CASSLGQGQNHYTF.

The CDR3 spells CASSLGPAANGNTIYF. As DNA, the CDR3 is TGCGCCAGCAGCTTGGGCCCAGCGGCGAATGGAAACACCATATATTTT. The genes are TRBV5-1 and TRBJ1-3; D is uncertain. CDR3 length: 16 amino acids. The ends were cut back, 0 bases at V and 3 bases at J, with 13 bases in the middle. CDR1 SGHRS and CDR2 YFSETQ come from the germline V gene.